The 23 T cell receptor beta chains given below trace back to one sample, sequenced in a study of CD8+CD57+ T cells in acquired aplastic anemia (dated by TCRdb to 2016 to 2019). The sequencer was an Illumina HiSeq 2000. Genomic DNA was used as template for profiling of TCR beta VDJ combinations and CDR3 sequences. TCRdb trimmed the raw reads at Q25, called clones with MiXCR and kept productive beta chains. Entries that share a CDR3 protein sequence are merged under the most common genes and DNA. The sample table lists about 290,000 distinct CDR3 sequences, roughly 61% of them with a count of one. The top ten constitute approximately 1.3% of the sample. Expansion of CD8+CD57+ cells had been shown by flow cytometry in the patients chosen for sequencing. Sequenced input: sorted CD4+, CD8+, or CD8+CD57+ T cells (not recorded which) from PBMCs. The receptors here all came from a human donor with aplastic anemia.

This CDR3 is CATSDLGLAGEETQYF. CDR3 sequence (DNA): TGTGCCACCAGTGATTTGGGGCTAGCGGGAGAAGAGACCCAGTACTTC. The chain has TRBV24-1 and TRBJ2-5, with TRBD2 matching over 10 bases. The V segment lost 0 bases and the J segment 3 bases; nucleotides outside the gene matches: 3. The CDR3 spans 16 residues. Germline V gives CDR1 KGHDR, CDR2 SFDVKD.

The chain is built from TRBV10-3 and TRBJ2-2; no firm D call. The ends were cut back, 3 bases at V and 0 bases at J, with 11 bases in the middle. Germline V gene lookup returns CDR1 ENHRY and CDR2 SYGVKD. The length of the CDR3 is 16 residues. The CDR3 loop reads CAISDWVDANTGELFF. Here the CDR3 DNA reads TGTGCCATCAGTGATTGGGTGGACGCGAACACCGGGGAGCTGTTTTTT.

V gene TRBV7-3 combines with J gene TRBJ2-2; D is uncertain. V lost 2 bases, J lost 4 bases, and 11 bases lay in between. The CDR3 sequence is 15 residues long. From germline, CDR1 is SGHTA and CDR2 FQGTGA. The CDR3: CASSLEGSGTGELFF. CDR3 coding DNA: TGTGCCAGCAGCTTAGAAGGGTCAGGCACCGGGGAGCTGTTTTTT.

V usage is TRBV6-6 and J usage is TRBJ2-1; 10 bases are a match to TRBD1. Germline lookup yields CDR1 MNHNY and CDR2 SVGAGI (reference sequence). V shed 5 bases, J shed 3 bases, and the junction held 4 bases outside the gene matches. CDR3 length equals 15 residues. The CDR3 DNA follows: TGTGCCAGCAGTGGCGGACAGGGGGTCTACAATGAGCAGTTCTTC. This codes for CASSGGQGVYNEQFF.

This clonotype was detected a few times. The chain uses TRBV20-1 and TRBJ1-5; TRBD1 is a possible D gene (6 bases). The V and J ends lost 6 bases and 7 bases respectively, with 13 bases between them. This CDR3 is built from 12 residues. Germline CDR1 is DFQATT and CDR2 is SNEGSKA (reference sequence). Written as DNA, the CDR3 is TGCAGTGCGGGACGAGGGGGGCAGCCCCAGCATTTT. This translates into CSAGRGGQPQHF.

In the case of this clonotype: At one end, the junction sequence differs from germline, possibly due to a read error. The CDR3 DNA reads TGTGCCACCAGTGACCCGACAGGGGGTAACACCGGGGAGCTGTCGTTT. This encodes CATSDPTGGNTGELSF. The gene calls are TRBV24-1 and TRBJ2-2; 9 nucleotides agree with TRBD1. This CDR3 is 16 amino acids long. CDR1 KGHDR and CDR2 SFDVKD come from the germline V gene.

This clonotype occurred a few times. This chain joins TRBV5-1 and TRBJ2-7, with a tentative D call TRBD1 (7 bases). V dropped 0 bases and J dropped 7 bases, with 11 bases sitting between them. CDR1 is SGHRS, CDR2 YFSETQ, per germline. This CDR3 spans 13 amino acids. CDR3 sequence (DNA): TGCGCCAGCAGCTTGGAGGGGGCGGGGGAGCAGTACTTC. It codes for CASSLEGAGEQYF.

This clonotype was seen many times. The V gene is TRBV5-6, the J gene TRBJ1-4; D is undetermined. The V end lost 0 bases, the J end lost 0 bases, and 9 bases lay between the germline ends. Germline V gene lookup returns CDR1 SGHDT and CDR2 YYEEEE. The CDR3 is 16 residues long. CDR3 residues: CASSLGPSATNEKLFF. The CDR3 nucleotides read TGTGCCAGCAGCTTGGGGCCATCCGCAACTAATGAAAAACTGTTTTTT.

This clonotype was seen repeatedly, ten times or more. The chain uses TRBV11-3 and TRBJ2-2; D is perhaps TRBD1 (6 bases). This CDR3 contains 15 residues. CDR1 and CDR2 (germline): SGHNT, YENEEA. Trimming cost V 5 bases and J 3 bases, with 13 bases left between them. The CDR3 reads CASSPGAGDTGELFF. Here the CDR3 DNA reads TGTGCCAGCAGCCCTGGGGCAGGGGACACCGGGGAGCTGTTTTTT.

This chain links TRBV12-3 or TRBV12-4 with TRBJ2-5, with D hard to call. The V end was cut by 2 bases, the J end by 1 base, with 8 bases between. The CDR3 covers 14 residues. CDR3 in amino acids: CASSLRASQETQYF. CDR3 DNA sequence: TGTGCCAGCAGTTTACGGGCCAGCCAAGAGACCCAGTACTTC.

This chain links TRBV4-2 with TRBJ1-5, with TRBD1 matching over 7 bases. There are 15 residues in the CDR3. Germline CDR1 is LGHNA and CDR2 is YNFKEQ. V shed 0 bases, J shed 3 bases, and the junction held 2 bases outside the gene matches. The DNA for the CDR3 is TGTGCCAGCAGCCAAGACGGACAGGTCAATCAGCCCCAGCATTTT. It specifies CASSQDGQVNQPQHF.

This clonotype turned up a few times. The chain combines TRBV24-1 with TRBJ2-2; D gene uncertain. The length of the CDR3 is 12 residues. The germline gives CDR1 KGHDR, CDR2 SFDVKD. V was cut by 3 bases and J by 5 bases, with 3 bases left in between. CDR3 protein: CATSDSTGELFF. The DNA of the CDR3 is TGTGCCACCAGTGATAGTACCGGGGAGCTGTTTTTT.

The gene calls are TRBV9 and TRBJ2-1; 8 bases fit TRBD2. V shed 4 bases, J shed 10 bases, and the junction held 16 bases outside the gene matches. In germline, CDR1 is SGDLS, CDR2 YYNGEE. This CDR3 has 16 residues. The CDR3 sequence is CASSLSGSGSIGEQFF. The CDR3 DNA reads TGTGCCAGCAGCCTATCGGGAAGCGGGAGCATCGGAGAGCAGTTCTTC.

The chain carries TRBV10-3 and TRBJ2-3, with 8 positions matching TRBD1. Trimming cost V 10 bases and J 4 bases; bases outside gene matches: 13. There are 15 residues in the CDR3. Per germline, CDR1 ENHRY and CDR2 SYGVKD. CDR3 in DNA: TGTGCCACCAGACAGGGGATCTCGCTTCCAGATACGCAGTATTTT. Translating gives CATRQGISLPDTQYF.

V gene TRBV5-1 combines with J gene TRBJ2-7; D unresolved. The CDR3 loop spans 13 amino acids. The germline gives CDR1 SGHRS, CDR2 YFSETQ. V gave up 3 bases and J gave up 6 bases, with 13 bases separating them. The CDR3 DNA is TGCGCCAGCAGCTCCCAGGTGGATTCCGAGCAGTACTTC. This encodes CASSSQVDSEQYF.

This clonotype came up many times. This rearrangement joins TRBV12-3 or TRBV12-4 to TRBJ2-1; the D is unclear. The CDR3 extends over 11 amino acids. The V and J ends lost 7 bases and 11 bases respectively, with 12 bases between them. CDR3 region: CASTQDQKQFF. The CDR3, as DNA: TGTGCCAGCACCCAAGATCAAAAGCAGTTCTTC.

The chain is built from TRBV5-1 and TRBJ2-7; D is possibly TRBD1 (6 bases). Per the germline V gene, CDR1 is SGHRS and CDR2 is YFSETQ. V gave up 4 bases and J gave up 6 bases, with 14 bases separating them. The CDR3 extends over 13 amino acids. Written as DNA, the CDR3 is TGCGCCAGCAGCCGCGGAGGACAGCTCGAGCAGTACTTC. This translates into CASSRGGQLEQYF. Drawing the rest from reference TRBV5-1 and TRBJ2-7, the complete variable domain is KAGVTQTPRYLIKTRGQQVTLSCSPISGHRSVSWYQQTPGQGLQFLFEYFSETQRNKGNFPGRFSGRQFSNSRSEMNVSTLELGDSALYLCASSRGGQLEQYFGPGTRLTVT.

Judged by abundance, this clonotype is medium-sized (0.01 to 0.1%). V and J are TRBV20-1 and TRBJ1-5; 7 nucleotides line up with TRBD1. V gave up 1 base and J gave up 1 base; unmatched junction bases: 7. Germline V gene sequence: CDR1 DFQATT, CDR2 SNEGSKA (reference sequence). CDR3 length equals 16 residues. CDR3 DNA: TGCAGTGCTAGAGTAAGGGGGCGCGGGAGCAATCAGCCCCAGCATTTT. Its protein product is CSARVRGRGSNQPQHF.

This clonotype showed up just a few times. The chain links TRBV10-3 to TRBJ1-5, with D possibly TRBD1 on 6 matching bases. The CDR3 is made up of 15 amino acids. Germline V lookup: CDR1 ENHRY, CDR2 SYGVKD. V shed 6 bases and J shed 0 bases, with 12 bases lying between them. CDR3 region: CAISALQGSNQPQHF. The DNA for the CDR3 is TGTGCCATCAGCGCCCTACAGGGTAGCAATCAGCCCCAGCATTTT.

The chain joins TRBV19 to TRBJ1-5; TRBD1 might be the D (6 bases). CDR3 length: 14 residues. V gave up 7 bases and J gave up 5 bases, with 15 bases separating them. Germline assignment: CDR1 LNHDA and CDR2 SQIVND (reference sequence). The CDR3 here is CASTRTESYQPQHF. The CDR3 nucleotides read TGTGCCAGTACCCGGACAGAAAGCTATCAGCCCCAGCATTTT.

Regarding this clonotype: A much larger clone lies one base from this, so it may be a read error. The chain uses TRBV12-3 or TRBV12-4 and TRBJ2-3; tentatively, D is TRBD2 (6 bases). The V gene lost 5 bases and the J gene lost 4 bases, with 16 bases spanning the gap. The CDR3 runs 15 residues. The DNA for the CDR3 is TGTGCCAGCAGTAGTGGCGGGGTTGGTTCAGATACGCAGTATTTT. Translating it yields CASSSGGVGSDTQYF.

The rearrangement uses TRBV2 and TRBJ1-6; possibly TRBD1 for D (5 bases). The CDR3 is 14 residues long. The ends were cut back, 5 bases at V and 7 bases at J, with 12 bases in the middle. From germline, CDR1 is SNHLY and CDR2 FYNNEI. CDR3 DNA sequence: TGTGCCAGCAGTACCAATGGGGGGAATTCACCCCTCCACTTT. It yields the protein CASSTNGGNSPLHF.

The CDR3 DNA is TGTGCCAGTAGTAACAGGGTGGCCTACGAGCAGTACTTC. Amino acids: CASSNRVAYEQYF. The V call is TRBV19, the J call TRBJ2-7; D possibly corresponds to TRBD1 (6 bases). The CDR3 is made up of 13 amino acids. Per the germline V gene, CDR1 is LNHDA and CDR2 is SQIVND (reference sequence). V was shortened by 4 bases and J by 2 bases, with 9 bases between the two germline ends.